The present TCR beta chain was sequenced within a study of T cells in Graves' hyperthyroidism and ophthalmopathy. Broader study findings: Ophthalmopathy, which appeared later, was predicted by the model a median about 6 months before onset.

TCR beta CDR3 regions were amplified from RNA transcripts. The TCR CDR3 first-round RT-PCR relied on the HTBI primer set. TCRdb re-derived calls from the multiplex PCR reads in MiXCR, one entry per CDR3 protein. Among 500,000 or so distinct CDR3 sequences, roughly a sixth were seen once, and the ten largest hold 29%. The PBMCs were taken from less than 11 ml of fresh peripheral blood. Remarks on this clonotype: Its target is not known.

CDR1 MRHNA and CDR2 SNTAGT come from the germline V gene. Trimming removed 8 bases from V and 6 bases from J, with 10 bases in between. This CDR3 region has 11 residues. This TCR was recovered from a woman in her 30s with Graves' ophthalmopathy. Sample: blood. The rearrangement joins TRBV6-4 to TRBJ1-2; the D is unclear. For the CDR3, the DNA is TGTGCCAGCCACCGACAACATGGCTACACCTTC. Its protein is CASHRQHGYTF.